These 30 T cell receptor beta chains came from one sample sequenced in a study of early T cells in non-severe SARS-CoV-2 infection. Each CDR3 protein gets one entry after TCRdb re-called the 5' RACE reads with MiXCR. The sample consists of approximately 26,000 distinct CDR3 sequences, 4.4% of them appearing once. Sequencing used whole blood. The receptors here all came from an adult who was a healthcare worker with PCR-confirmed SARS-CoV-2 infection or an uninfected control (not recorded which).

This clonotype was picked up many times. The genes are TRBV12-3 or TRBV12-4 and TRBJ1-6; D not certain. CDR3 length: 12 amino acids. The V end was cut by 3 bases, the J end by 11 bases, with 8 bases between. The CDR3 loop is CASSFEGAPLHF. The CDR3 DNA is TGTGCCAGCAGTTTTGAGGGTGCACCCCTCCACTTT.

This clonotype was counted ten times or more. The J gene is TRBJ1-2, the V gene TRBV4-3, with D unresolved. The CDR3 contains 15 residues. Trimming stripped 0 bases from V and 4 bases from J, with 12 bases between. Germline-derived CDR1 and CDR2 are LGHNA and YSLEER. The CDR3 bases are TGCGCCAGCAGCCAAGATGAGGGTTCTAGCTATGGCTACACCTTC. Translation: CASSQDEGSSYGYTF.

This chain links TRBV11-2 with TRBJ2-4; 9 bases line up with TRBD2. The CDR3 is made up of 13 amino acids. Germline V CDR1 and CDR2: SGHAT, FQNNGV. V shed 0 bases and J 9 bases; nucleotides not matched to a gene: 0. As DNA, the CDR3 is TGTGCCAGCAGCTTAGAAGCGGGGGGCATTCAGTACTTC. Translating gives CASSLEAGGIQYF.

This clonotype has at least ten counts. The chain has TRBV6-5 and TRBJ2-1; the D is unclear. V lost 5 bases and J lost 5, with 7 bases in between. The length of the CDR3 is 12 residues. Germline lookup yields CDR1 MNHEY and CDR2 SVGAGI. The CDR3 region has the DNA TGTGCCAGCAGTCGACCCGACAATGAGCAGTTCTTC. Its protein product is CASSRPDNEQFF.

This clonotype came up a few times. The CDR3 DNA reads TGTGCCAGCAGCCAAGAATCCAGCCGGGCCTTAGGTGGAGAGACCCAGTACTTC. Translated, it gives CASSQESSRALGGETQYF. The chain combines TRBV4-2 with TRBJ2-5; D is undetermined. Trimming took 0 bases from V and 4 from J, leaving 21 bases between them. This CDR3 spans 18 amino acids. Looked up from germline, CDR1 is LGHNA and CDR2 is YNFKEQ.

This clonotype was picked up many times. The chain employs TRBV7-2 and TRBJ2-1; D possibly corresponds to TRBD1 (5 bases). Trimming stripped 4 bases from V and 12 bases from J, with 16 bases between. The CDR3 is 13 amino acids. Germline CDR1 and CDR2: SGHTA and FQGNSA. CDR3 residues: CASSSYTDKGQFF. The CDR3 nucleotides are TGTGCCAGCAGCTCCTATACGGACAAGGGGCAGTTCTTC.

This clonotype appeared many times. The V call is TRBV18, the J call TRBJ1-1; D is unclear. CDR1 and CDR2 from the germline V gene are KGHSH and LQKENI. CDR3 size: 13 residues. Trimming stripped 4 bases from V and 4 bases from J, with 10 bases between. CDR3 nucleotides: TGTGCCAGCTCACTGACGTTTACCACTGAAGCTTTCTTT. As protein: CASSLTFTTEAFF.

This clonotype appeared many times. V gene TRBV7-2 combines with J gene TRBJ2-7; a possible D gene is TRBD2 (5 bases). The V end lost 1 base, the J end lost 6 bases, and 10 bases lay between the germline ends. Per the germline V gene, CDR1 is SGHTA and CDR2 is FQGNSA. CDR3 length: 13 amino acids. For the CDR3, the DNA is TGTGCCAGCAGCTTAGAGAGGGTTGGCGAGCAGTACGTC. This sequence encodes CASSLERVGEQYV.

This clonotype was found a few times. This chain uses TRBV20-1 with TRBJ2-1; TRBD1 aligns across 8 bases. Germline-derived CDR1 and CDR2 are DFQATT and SNEGSKA (reference sequence). Unmatched junction bases numbered 10, after V lost 5 bases and J lost 7 bases. CDR3 length equals 14 residues. The CDR3 reads CSASFRGRKNEQFF. The CDR3 DNA is TGCAGTGCTTCATTCAGGGGGCGTAAGAATGAGCAGTTCTTC.

This clonotype was picked up many times. This chain links TRBV7-2 with TRBJ2-3; the match to TRBD2 covers 11 bases. The CDR3 has 16 amino acids. The germline V gene has CDR1 SGHTA and CDR2 FQGNSA. J lost 4 bases, V lost 6 bases, and 9 bases had no gene match. The DNA for the CDR3 is TGTGCCAGCAGAAGACAATTTAGCGGGAGGGCAGATACGCAGTATTTT. Residues: CASRRQFSGRADTQYF.

This clonotype has a count of ten or more. The DNA for the CDR3 is TGTGCCAGTCTAGCGTCTAGCACAGATACGCAGTATTTT. Its translation is CASLASSTDTQYF. This chain joins TRBV7-2 and TRBJ2-3; a weak D match, TRBD2 (6 bases). This CDR3 comprises 13 residues. The germline gives CDR1 SGHTA, CDR2 FQGNSA. V was pared by 9 bases and J by 0 bases, with 10 bases between.

This clonotype came up many times. The V gene is TRBV11-2, the J gene TRBJ1-1, with D possibly TRBD1 on 6 matching bases. Germline V gives CDR1 SGHAT, CDR2 FQNNGV. CDR3 length equals 14 residues. V was shortened by 3 bases and J by 0 bases, with 8 bases between the two germline ends. The CDR3 DNA reads as TGTGCCAGCAGCTTTTCAGGGGTGAACACTGAAGCTTTCTTT. Translating gives CASSFSGVNTEAFF.

At least ten counts were recorded for this clonotype. V gene TRBV7-2 combines with J gene TRBJ2-5, with D unclear. The V end was cut by 1 base, the J end by 4 bases, with 10 bases between. Germline V gives CDR1 SGHTA, CDR2 FQGNSA. This CDR3 comprises 14 residues. This CDR3 reads CASSLGVSSETQYF. In DNA form, the CDR3 reads TGTGCCAGCAGCTTAGGCGTATCGTCAGAGACCCAGTACTTC. Full variable domain (rest looked up from reference TRBV7-2 and TRBJ2-5): GAGVSQSPSNKVTEKGKDVELRCDPISGHTALYWYRQSLGQGLEFLIYFQGNSAPDKSGLPSDRFSAERTGGSVSTLTIQRTQQEDSAVYLCASSLGVSSETQYFGPGTRLLVL.

In its sample, this clonotype was seen many times. The chain couples TRBV7-3 to TRBJ2-3; D is unclear. Trimming took off 4 bases at V and 2 bases at J, with 16 bases between the two ends. From germline, CDR1 is SGHTA and CDR2 FQGTGA. This CDR3 is built from 16 residues. The CDR3 DNA reads as TGTGCCAGCAGCTCCCTCGGTAGCAGATTCACAGATACGCAGTATTTT. Its protein is CASSSLGSRFTDTQYF. The full variable domain, completed using reference TRBV7-3 and TRBJ2-3, is GAGVSQTPSNKVTEKGKYVELRCDPISGHTALYWYRQSLGQGPEFLIYFQGTGAADDSGLPNDRFFAVRPEGSVSTLKIQRTERGDSAVYLCASSSLGSRFTDTQYFGPGTRLTVL.

The table lists this clonotype with many counts. The chain has TRBV4-1 and TRBJ1-1; D not resolved. V was shortened by 0 bases and J by 4 bases, with 3 bases between the two germline ends. In germline, CDR1 is MGHRA, CDR2 YSYEKL. The CDR3 spans 12 residues. The CDR3 DNA is TGCGCCAGCAGCCAAGATCGCACTGAAGCTTTCTTT. Translated: CASSQDRTEAFF.

This clonotype was counted at least ten times. The CDR3 protein is CASSLNGRDTDTQYF. CDR3 coding DNA: TGTGCCAGCAGCTTAAACGGGAGGGACACAGATACGCAGTATTTT. The J gene is TRBJ2-3, the V gene TRBV7-3, with TRBD2 matching over 8 bases. The germline V gene encodes CDR1 SGHTA and CDR2 FQGTGA. CDR3 length equals 15 residues. V lost 1 base to trimming and J lost 2 bases; unmatched junction nucleotides: 2. Full variable domain (remainder filled in from reference TRBV7-3 and TRBJ2-3): GAGVSQTPSNKVTEKGKYVELRCDPISGHTALYWYRQSLGQGPEFLIYFQGTGAADDSGLPNDRFFAVRPEGSVSTLKIQRTERGDSAVYLCASSLNGRDTDTQYFGPGTRLTVL.

This clonotype has a handful of counts. V usage is TRBV4-1 and J usage is TRBJ2-4; 11 bases are shared with TRBD2. This CDR3 has 19 amino acids. In germline, CDR1 is MGHRA, CDR2 YSYEKL. J was trimmed by 0 bases and V by 1 base; bases with no gene match: 8. The CDR3 DNA follows: TGCGCCAGCAGCCAAGGCATTCTAGCGGGAGGACTAGCCAAAAACATTCAGTACTTC. Amino acid sequence: CASSQGILAGGLAKNIQYF.

This clonotype was picked up many times. The V gene is TRBV19, the J gene TRBJ2-3; D is ambiguous. The V and J ends lost 6 bases and 1 base respectively, with 5 bases between them. The CDR3 consists of 12 residues. The V gene's germline CDR1 is LNHDA and CDR2 SQIVND (reference sequence). The CDR3 DNA is TGTGCCAGTAGCCCCGGCACAGATACGCAGTATTTT. It specifies CASSPGTDTQYF.

This clonotype was detected only a few times. The chain uses TRBV9 and TRBJ2-5; 10 bases agree with TRBD2. Germline lookup yields CDR1 SGDLS and CDR2 YYNGEE. V lost 4 bases and J lost 1; bases outside the gene matches: 7. CDR3 size: 16 residues. The DNA for the CDR3 is TGTGCCAGCAGCCCCCCGCTAGCGGGAGTCCAAGAGACCCAGTACTTC. Its translation: CASSPPLAGVQETQYF.

This clonotype was seen many times. The rearrangement joins TRBV4-3 to TRBJ1-2; maybe TRBD1 (6 bases). Trimming pared 2 bases from V and 5 bases from J, leaving 12 bases between. The CDR3 has 14 amino acids. Germline V CDR1 and CDR2: LGHNA, YSLEER. The CDR3 spells CASSQQEQGYGYTF. The CDR3 DNA reads TGCGCCAGCAGCCAACAGGAACAGGGATATGGCTACACCTTC.

This clonotype has more than one count but fewer than ten. A read error is possible here, since a much larger clone lies one base away. The gene calls are TRBV18 and TRBJ2-3; D tentatively fits TRBD1 or TRBD2 (5 bases each). The CDR3 has 14 amino acids. Trimming cost V 4 bases and J 5 bases, with 13 bases left between them. Germline CDR1 reads KGHSH; CDR2 reads LQKENI. The CDR3 is CASSHIGTIDTQYF. Here the CDR3 DNA reads TGTGCCAGCTCACACATAGGGACCATAGATACGCAGTATTTT.

The sample holds a few counts of this clonotype. The chain is built from TRBV20-1 and TRBJ2-1; TRBD2 agrees at 9 bases. The CDR3 loop spans 15 amino acids. Germline-derived CDR1 and CDR2 are DFQATT and SNEGSKA (reference sequence). V lost 1 base and J lost 3; bases outside the gene matches: 4. The CDR3: CSARGLAEYYNEQFF. Written as DNA, the CDR3 is TGCAGTGCTAGAGGACTAGCGGAGTACTACAATGAGCAGTTCTTC.

This clonotype was observed many times. The genes are TRBV25-1 and TRBJ1-5; possibly TRBD1 for D (6 bases). V lost 1 base, J lost 0 bases, and 19 bases lay in between. From germline, CDR1 is MGHDK and CDR2 SYGVNS. The CDR3 covers 19 residues. The CDR3 protein is CASSESGDRIQDSNQPQHF. In DNA form, the CDR3 reads TGTGCCAGCAGTGAATCGGGTGACAGGATCCAAGATAGCAATCAGCCCCAGCATTTT.

Relative to its sample, this clonotype is medium-sized. The CDR3 sequence is CASSHTLTSGRPYEQYV. The CDR3 DNA reads as TGTGCCAGCAGCCACACCTTGACTAGCGGGAGGCCCTACGAGCAGTACGTC. The J gene is TRBJ2-7, the V gene TRBV4-2; 13 nucleotides agree with TRBD2. Germline lookup yields CDR1 LGHNA and CDR2 YNFKEQ. V gave up 3 bases and J gave up 2 bases; unmatched junction bases: 7. The CDR3 runs 17 residues.

Ten or more counts support this clonotype. J is TRBJ1-5 and V is TRBV6-5; D is possibly TRBD1 (6 bases). The V gene lost 2 bases and the J gene lost 1 base, with 24 bases spanning the gap. CDR1 and CDR2 (germline): MNHEY, SVGAGI. CDR3 length: 20 residues. CDR3 DNA: TGTGCCAGCAGTTACGGGTCGGGCAGGGGAGCCCCAGGGAGCAATCAGCCCCAGCATTTT. This gives the protein CASSYGSGRGAPGSNQPQHF.

This chain connects TRBV6-4 to TRBJ2-1; TRBD2 matches at 12 bases. The CDR3 has 16 residues. V trimming: 3 bases; J trimming: 8 bases; junction bases outside the gene matches: 8. CDR1 and CDR2 (germline): MRHNA, SNTAGT. The CDR3 loop is CASSESTSGSSDEQFF. The CDR3 nucleotides read TGTGCCAGCAGTGAATCGACTAGCGGGAGCTCCGATGAGCAGTTCTTC.

This clonotype was picked up many times. CDR3 residues: CASGLAGGREQYF. The DNA of the CDR3 is TGTGCCAGCGGACTAGCGGGAGGGAGGGAGCAGTACTTC. This rearrangement joins TRBV7-2 to TRBJ2-7; 15 bases align to TRBD2. The junction had 3 bases not matched to a gene; V was cut back by 8 bases and J by 7 bases. CDR1 is SGHTA, CDR2 FQGNSA, per germline. The CDR3 sequence is 13 residues long. The entire variable domain, with the rest obtained from reference TRBV7-2 and TRBJ2-7, is as follows: GAGVSQSPSNKVTEKGKDVELRCDPISGHTALYWYRQSLGQGLEFLIYFQGNSAPDKSGLPSDRFSAERTGGSVSTLTIQRTQQEDSAVYLCASGLAGGREQYFGPGTRLTVT.

There are many counts of this clonotype. The V call is TRBV10-3, the J call TRBJ2-6; D is possibly TRBD2 (5 bases). The CDR3 contains 14 residues. Trimming stripped 5 bases from V and 1 base from J, with 6 bases between. Germline loops: CDR1 ENHRY, CDR2 SYGVKD. The CDR3 DNA reads TGTGCCATCAGTAGGGAGTCTGGGGCCAACGTCCTGACTTTC. It is translated as CAISRESGANVLTF.

Only a few counts were recorded for this clonotype. V is TRBV20-1 and J is TRBJ2-1; 11 nucleotides agree with TRBD2. This CDR3 is 14 amino acids long. Germline V gene sequence: CDR1 DFQATT, CDR2 SNEGSKA (reference sequence). Trimming removed 3 bases from V and 8 bases from J; junction bases left unmatched: 6. CDR3 DNA sequence: TGCAGTGCTAGCCGACTAGCGGGATTATATGAGCAGTTCTTC. It specifies CSASRLAGLYEQFF.

This clonotype has only a few counts. The genes are TRBV7-9 and TRBJ2-2; maybe TRBD1 (6 bases). Looked up from germline, CDR1 is SEHNR and CDR2 is FQNEAQ (reference sequence). The length of the CDR3 is 13 residues. V gave up 1 base and J gave up 6 bases, with 6 bases separating them. CDR3 region: CASSLGQAGELFF. Here the CDR3 DNA reads TGTGCCAGCAGCTTAGGACAGGCCGGGGAGCTGTTTTTT.